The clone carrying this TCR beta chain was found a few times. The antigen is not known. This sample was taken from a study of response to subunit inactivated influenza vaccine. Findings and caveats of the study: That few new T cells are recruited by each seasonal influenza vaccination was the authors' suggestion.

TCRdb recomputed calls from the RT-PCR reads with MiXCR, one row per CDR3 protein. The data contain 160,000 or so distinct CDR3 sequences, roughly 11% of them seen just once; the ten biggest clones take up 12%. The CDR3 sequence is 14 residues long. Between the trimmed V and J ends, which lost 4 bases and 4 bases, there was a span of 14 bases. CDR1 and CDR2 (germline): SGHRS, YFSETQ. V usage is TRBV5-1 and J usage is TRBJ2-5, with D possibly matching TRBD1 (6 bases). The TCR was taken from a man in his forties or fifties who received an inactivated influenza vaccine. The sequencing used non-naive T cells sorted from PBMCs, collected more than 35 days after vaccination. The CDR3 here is CASSKGELRETQYF. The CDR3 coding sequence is TGCGCCAGCAGCAAGGGGGAGTTGCGAGAGACCCAGTACTTC. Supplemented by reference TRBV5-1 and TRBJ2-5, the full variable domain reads KAGVTQTPRYLIKTRGQQVTLSCSPISGHRSVSWYQQTPGQGLQFLFEYFSETQRNKGNFPGRFSGRQFSNSRSEMNVSTLELGDSALYLCASSKGELRETQYFGPGTRLLVL.